This TCR beta chain was retrieved from a study of CD8 T cells in ankylosing spondylitis. Study-level findings and limits: Reported data indicate significant enrichment of disease-linked clones within matched ankylosing spondylitis synovial fluid. Prior work had noted some motif variants in reactive arthritis blood and synovial fluid. Blood of patients with ankylosing spondylitis appeared to be characterized by a TCR beta motif of several highly homologous variants. Disease-associated clones were CD8+ and fairly uncommon in peripheral blood.

CDR1 SGHRS and CDR2 YFSETQ come from the germline V gene. The ends were cut back, 4 bases at V and 4 bases at J, with 8 bases in the middle. CDR3 length: 13 amino acids. As regards this clonotype: Antigen: not known.

Each TCR beta library was made by quantitative 5'-RACE that incorporated molecular barcodes. TCRdb called the 5' RACE reads again in MiXCR, with one record for every CDR3 protein. The profile shows 400,000 or so distinct CDR3 sequences, more than 25% of them singletons. The TCR was taken from a male donor with ankylosing spondylitis. The chain uses TRBV5-1 and TRBJ2-2; no firm D call. Sequencing was carried out using blood, either unsorted or a sorted T cell fraction (not recorded which). CDR3 nucleotide sequence: TGCGCCAGCAGCCAGAAGACCACCGGGGAGCTGTTTTTT. Its translation: CASSQKTTGELFF.